The 23 T cell receptor beta chains listed next were all sequenced from one sample in a study of T-cell reconstitution after alpha-beta-depleted transplantation in children. The library targeted TCRbeta and was prepared with unique molecular identifiers. Via MiXCR, TCRdb re-called the PCR reads, giving one row per CDR3 protein. The data hold about 610,000 distinct CDR3 sequences, with roughly 10% observed a single time. Sequencing used PBMCs from the stem cell graft donor, obtained from the stem cell graft. The receptor source for this set is a human donor who donated a stem cell graft to a child with acute myeloid leukemia.

V usage is TRBV5-1 and J usage is TRBJ1-4, with no clear D. Germline assignment: CDR1 SGHRS and CDR2 YFSETQ. Trimming pared 4 bases from V and 5 bases from J, leaving 15 bases between. The CDR3 sequence is 15 residues long. CDR3 residues: CASSPQDPGNEKLFF. The CDR3 coding sequence is TGCGCCAGCAGCCCCCAGGACCCGGGCAATGAAAAACTGTTTTTT.

The V and J genes are TRBV12-3 or TRBV12-4 and TRBJ1-1; D not resolved. CDR3 length equals 15 residues. V lost 6 bases, J lost 3 bases, and 17 bases lay in between. CDR3 coding DNA: TGTGCCAGCAGCAAGTTTCGTTGGTTGGACACTGAAGCTTTCTTT. This codes for CASSKFRWLDTEAFF.

This clonotype came up a few times. The CDR3 DNA sequence: TGCAGTGGCCAGGACGGGAATTTCGATGAGCAGTTCTTC. Translating gives CSGQDGNFDEQFF. This chain links TRBV20-1 with TRBJ2-1; the D gene is possibly TRBD2 (5 bases). This CDR3 has 13 residues. CDR1 and CDR2 from the germline V gene are DFQATT and SNEGSKA (reference sequence). Trimming cost V 7 bases and J 8 bases, with 18 bases left between them.

This rearrangement joins TRBV12-3 or TRBV12-4 to TRBJ2-7; no clear D gene. The CDR3 consists of 13 residues. Trimming stripped 6 bases from V and 6 bases from J, with 15 bases between. The DNA of the CDR3 is TGTGCCAGCAGGGCTGTTCTGGGTGGCGAGCAGTACTTC. Its translation is CASRAVLGGEQYF.

The rearrangement uses TRBV29-1 and TRBJ1-1; D gene unclear. The V gene's germline CDR1 is SQVTM and CDR2 ANQGSEA. This CDR3 comprises 11 residues. V was trimmed by 5 bases and J by 6 bases, leaving 10 bases between them. The CDR3 is CSVQLSAEAFF. The CDR3 DNA is TGCAGCGTTCAATTATCCGCTGAAGCTTTCTTT.

The gene calls are TRBV20-1 and TRBJ2-7, with D perhaps matching TRBD1 (6 bases). Germline assignment: CDR1 DFQATT and CDR2 SNEGSKA (reference sequence). The V end lost 5 bases, the J end lost 5 bases, and 22 bases lay between the germline ends. The CDR3 is 15 residues long. The CDR3 loop is CSAVGAGVVRDEQYF. DNA of the CDR3: TGCAGTGCTGTTGGGGCAGGGGTGGTGAGAGACGAGCAGTACTTC.

The chain uses TRBV5-1 and TRBJ2-5; 8 bases align to TRBD1. The V gene's germline CDR1 is SGHRS and CDR2 YFSETQ. The CDR3 is made up of 15 amino acids. V was clipped by 4 bases and J by 4 bases; unmatched bases: 9. For the CDR3, the DNA is TGCGCCAGCAGCGCCGGGACAGGTCGGGGAGAGACCCAGTACTTC. It is translated as CASSAGTGRGETQYF.

This clonotype showed up many times. The chain uses TRBV6-2 or TRBV6-3 and TRBJ2-3; D could derive from TRBD1 or TRBD2 (5 bases each). The length of the CDR3 is 12 residues. V gave up 0 bases and J gave up 9 bases, with 7 bases separating them. Germline assignment: CDR1 MNHEY and CDR2 SVGEGT. The CDR3 region has the DNA TGTGCCAGCAGTTACTCGAGGGGCACGCAGTATTTT. Translated: CASSYSRGTQYF.

The V and J genes are TRBV20-1 and TRBJ2-1; 8 bases match TRBD2. The germline V gene encodes CDR1 DFQATT and CDR2 SNEGSKA (reference sequence). Germline trimming cut 2 bases from V and 5 bases from J; bases unmatched to any gene: 11. This CDR3 is 16 amino acids long. The CDR3 DNA sequence: TGCAGTGCTAGACCCGGGAGGGCCCCAATCAACAATGAGCAGTTCTTC. Its translation is CSARPGRAPINNEQFF.

Ten or more counts support this clonotype. The chain links TRBV18 to TRBJ2-7; 10 nucleotides line up with TRBD2. Per the germline V gene, CDR1 is KGHSH and CDR2 is LQKENI. The ends lost 5 bases at V and 0 bases at J; junction bases unmatched: 7. This CDR3 contains 16 residues. The CDR3 nucleotides are TGTGCCAGCTCAGTATCACTAGCGGGGAGCTCCTACGAGCAGTACTTC. Protein product: CASSVSLAGSSYEQYF.

The chain's CDR3 is CASSSIATSTDTQYF. DNA for the CDR3: TGCGCCAGCAGCTCCATAGCCACGAGCACAGATACGCAGTATTTT. The chain couples TRBV5-1 to TRBJ2-3; the D is unclear. This CDR3 has 15 residues. Germline loops: CDR1 SGHRS, CDR2 YFSETQ. The germline V and J ends were trimmed by 3 bases and 0 bases, with 11 bases remaining between them.

This chain connects TRBV7-2 to TRBJ2-1, with 12 bases lining up with TRBD2. The germline CDR1 and CDR2 sequences are SGHTA and FQGNSA. V was clipped by 3 bases and J by 15 bases; unmatched bases: 6. The CDR3 is made up of 13 amino acids. The CDR3 DNA reads as TGTGCCAGCAGCTTGCCGACTAGCGGGAGTCGGTTCTTC. It encodes CASSLPTSGSRFF.

The rearrangement links TRBV30 to TRBJ1-1; 12 bases align to TRBD1. V lost 5 bases, J lost 11 bases, and 12 bases stayed unmatched. Germline V CDR1 and CDR2: GTSNPN, SVGIG (reference sequence). The CDR3 totals 14 residues. The CDR3 protein is CAWHRPGQGAKAFF. The CDR3 DNA sequence: TGTGCCTGGCACCGTCCGGGACAGGGGGCAAAGGCTTTCTTT.

This chain connects TRBV6-4 to TRBJ2-1; D gene unclear. The CDR3 has 14 amino acids. V was cut by 5 bases and J by 7 bases, with 15 bases left in between. CDR1 and CDR2 (germline): MRHNA, SNTAGT. The DNA for the CDR3 is TGTGCCAGCAGTACGGACCGAGCAGTTAATGAGCAGTTCTTC. Protein: CASSTDRAVNEQFF.

This clonotype has more than one count but fewer than ten. The rearrangement uses TRBV7-2 and TRBJ2-7; D not certain. The CDR3 is made up of 13 amino acids. The ends were cut back, 6 bases at V and 3 bases at J, with 12 bases in the middle. Germline V lookup: CDR1 SGHTA, CDR2 FQGNSA. DNA for the CDR3: TGTGCCAGCAGAATTGACGGCAACTACGAGCAGTACTTC. It encodes CASRIDGNYEQYF.

Many counts were recorded for this clonotype. V gene TRBV12-3 or TRBV12-4 combines with J gene TRBJ2-2, with 7 positions matching TRBD1. The CDR3 has 16 residues. The trim removed 1 base at V and 5 bases at J, leaving 7 bases unmatched. In DNA, the CDR3 is TGTGCCAGCAGTTTAGGGGGACAGTCGTTGACCGGGGAGCTGTTTTTT. The encoded protein is CASSLGGQSLTGELFF.

The table lists this clonotype with a few counts. This rearrangement joins TRBV9 to TRBJ2-3; 8 bases match TRBD2. This CDR3 has 16 residues. The V and J ends lost 0 bases and 0 bases, in that order; junction bases with no gene match: 3. Germline V gene lookup returns CDR1 SGDLS and CDR2 YYNGEE. The CDR3 sequence: CASSVGASGSTDTQYF. In DNA form, the CDR3 reads TGTGCCAGCAGCGTAGGGGCTAGCGGGAGCACAGATACGCAGTATTTT.

This clonotype was seen a handful of times. This chain joins TRBV30 and TRBJ1-5, with D perhaps TRBD1 (5 bases). This CDR3 has 13 amino acids. CDR1 is GTSNPN, CDR2 SVGIG, per germline (reference sequence). V shed 2 bases and J shed 10 bases, with 15 bases lying between them. CDR3 residues: CAWSTGGIGPQHF. CDR3 sequence (DNA): TGTGCCTGGAGTACCGGGGGGATCGGTCCCCAGCATTTT. The full variable domain, its missing parts supplied by reference TRBV30 and TRBJ1-5, is SQTIHQWPATLVQPVGSPLSLECTVEGTSNPNLYWYRQAAGRGLQLLFYSVGIGQISSEVPQNLSASRPQDRQFILSSKKLLLSDSGFYLCAWSTGGIGPQHFGDGTRLSIL.

The chain employs TRBV9 and TRBJ1-2; maybe TRBD1 (6 bases). The CDR3 spans 13 residues. V lost 6 bases to trimming and J lost 2 bases, with 11 bases between them. Germline CDR1 SGDLS, CDR2 YYNGEE. The DNA of the CDR3 is TGTGCCAGCACGACAGGAGCCAACTATGGCTACACCTTC. It encodes CASTTGANYGYTF. Filled out from reference TRBV9 and TRBJ1-2, the complete variable domain reads DSGVTQTPKHLITATGQRVTLRCSPRSGDLSVYWYQQSLDQGLQFLIQYYNGEERAKGNILERFSAQQFPDLHSELNLSSLELGDSALYFCASTTGANYGYTFGSGTRLTVV.

CDR3 in amino acids: CASSVTSGSDEQYF. CDR3 DNA: TGTGCCAGCAGTGTGACTAGCGGGAGTGACGAGCAGTACTTC. The chain has TRBV2 and TRBJ2-7, with TRBD2 matching over 12 bases. Germline CDR1 and CDR2: SNHLY and FYNNEI. There are 14 residues in the CDR3. J lost 5 bases, V lost 4 bases, and 3 bases had no gene match.

This clonotype came up a few times. This chain uses TRBV20-1 with TRBJ2-7; 8 bases fit TRBD1. The CDR3 is 13 amino acids. Per germline, CDR1 DFQATT and CDR2 SNEGSKA (reference sequence). The junction had 10 bases not matched to a gene; V was cut back by 6 bases and J by 6 bases. CDR3 amino acids: CSAERTGMGEQYF. CDR3 sequence (DNA): TGCAGTGCCGAAAGGACAGGGATGGGCGAGCAGTACTTC.

This rearrangement joins TRBV15 to TRBJ2-1; TRBD2 matches at 15 bases. V shed 5 bases and J 6 bases; nucleotides not matched to a gene: 14. The CDR3 sequence is 19 residues long. The germline CDR1 and CDR2 sequences are LNHNV and YYDKDF (reference sequence). Written as DNA, the CDR3 is TGTGCCACCAGCGTACTGGCCGGGACTAGCGGGAGGAGAAGCAATGAGCAGTTCTTC. Translated: CATSVLAGTSGRRSNEQFF.

This clonotype was detected a few times. This chain links TRBV29-1 with TRBJ1-2; 7 bases align to TRBD1. CDR3 length: 13 residues. From germline, CDR1 is SQVTM and CDR2 ANQGSEA. V trimming: 6 bases; J trimming: 7 bases; junction bases outside the gene matches: 11. The CDR3 nucleotides read TGCAGCGTCGAGACAGGGTCACAGGGTGGCTACACCTTC. This codes for CSVETGSQGGYTF.